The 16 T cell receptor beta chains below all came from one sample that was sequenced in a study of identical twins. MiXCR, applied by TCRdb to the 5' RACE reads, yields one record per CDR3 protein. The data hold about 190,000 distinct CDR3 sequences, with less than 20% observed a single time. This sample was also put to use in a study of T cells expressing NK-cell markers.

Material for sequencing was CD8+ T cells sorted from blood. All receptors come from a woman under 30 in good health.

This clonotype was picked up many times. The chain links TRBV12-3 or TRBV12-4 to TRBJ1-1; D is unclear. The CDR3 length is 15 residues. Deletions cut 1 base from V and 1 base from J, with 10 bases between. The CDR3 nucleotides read TGTGCCAGCAGTTTAGTGTTGGCAGCGAACACTGAAGCTTTCTTT. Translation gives CASSLVLAANTEAFF.

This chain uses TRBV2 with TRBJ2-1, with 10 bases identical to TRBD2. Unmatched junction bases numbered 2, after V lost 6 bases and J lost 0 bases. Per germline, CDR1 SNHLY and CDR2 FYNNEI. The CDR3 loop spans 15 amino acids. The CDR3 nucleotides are TGTGCCAGCAGGGCTAGCGGGGGCTCCTACAATGAGCAGTTCTTC. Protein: CASRASGGSYNEQFF.

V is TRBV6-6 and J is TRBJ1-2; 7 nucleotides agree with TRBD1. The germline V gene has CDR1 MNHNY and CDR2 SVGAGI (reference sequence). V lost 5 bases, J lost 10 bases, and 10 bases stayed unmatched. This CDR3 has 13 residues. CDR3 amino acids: CASSEGGTVHYTF. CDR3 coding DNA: TGTGCCAGCAGTGAGGGGGGGACAGTCCACTACACCTTC.

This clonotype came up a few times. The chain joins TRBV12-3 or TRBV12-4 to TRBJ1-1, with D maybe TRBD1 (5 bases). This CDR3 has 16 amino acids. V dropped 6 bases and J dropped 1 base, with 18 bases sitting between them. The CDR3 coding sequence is TGTGCCAGCAGGACCTTGGGGCGGGTTGAGAACACTGAAGCTTTCTTT. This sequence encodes CASRTLGRVENTEAFF.

CDR3 residues: CASSQSGRTYEQYF. CDR3 sequence (DNA): TGCGCCAGCAGCCAGAGCGGGCGTACCTACGAGCAGTACTTC. The V gene is TRBV5-1, the J gene TRBJ2-7; D possibly corresponds to TRBD2 (6 bases). V lost 4 bases, J lost 2 bases, and 13 bases lay in between. Per the germline V gene, CDR1 is SGHRS and CDR2 is YFSETQ. This CDR3 has 14 amino acids. The full variable domain, completed using reference TRBV5-1 and TRBJ2-7, is KAGVTQTPRYLIKTRGQQVTLSCSPISGHRSVSWYQQTPGQGLQFLFEYFSETQRNKGNFPGRFSGRQFSNSRSEMNVSTLELGDSALYLCASSQSGRTYEQYFGPGTRLTVT.

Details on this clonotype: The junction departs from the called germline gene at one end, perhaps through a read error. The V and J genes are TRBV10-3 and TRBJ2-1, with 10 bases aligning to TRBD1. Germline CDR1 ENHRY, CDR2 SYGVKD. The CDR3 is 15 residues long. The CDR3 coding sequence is TGTCCCATCAGCCTACGGGACAGGGGCGACAATGAGCAGTTCTTC. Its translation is CPISLRDRGDNEQFF.

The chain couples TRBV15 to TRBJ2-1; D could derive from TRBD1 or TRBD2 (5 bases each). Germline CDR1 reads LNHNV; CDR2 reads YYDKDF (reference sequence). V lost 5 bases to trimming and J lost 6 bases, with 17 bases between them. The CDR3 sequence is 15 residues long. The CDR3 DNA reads TGTGCCACCAGCTCCCCCCAGGGACGACCCAATGAGCAGTTCTTC. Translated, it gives CATSSPQGRPNEQFF.

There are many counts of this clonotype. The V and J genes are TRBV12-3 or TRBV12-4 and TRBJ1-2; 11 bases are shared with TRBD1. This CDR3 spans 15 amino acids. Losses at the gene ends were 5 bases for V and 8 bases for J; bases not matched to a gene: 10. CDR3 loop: CASSGTGQGVGGYTF. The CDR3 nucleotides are TGTGCCAGCAGTGGAACGGGACAGGGGGTTGGGGGCTACACCTTC.

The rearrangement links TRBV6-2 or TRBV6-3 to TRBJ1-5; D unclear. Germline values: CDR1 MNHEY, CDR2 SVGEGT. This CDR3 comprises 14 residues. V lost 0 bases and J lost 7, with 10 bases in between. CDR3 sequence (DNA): TGTGCCAGCAGTTACTCGGTGGGATTCCAGCCCCAGCATTTT. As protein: CASSYSVGFQPQHF.

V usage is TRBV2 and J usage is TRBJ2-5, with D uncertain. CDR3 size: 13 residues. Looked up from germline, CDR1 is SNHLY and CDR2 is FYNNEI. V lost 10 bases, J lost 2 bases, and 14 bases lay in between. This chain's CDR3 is CATVPGIQETQYF. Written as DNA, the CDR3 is TGTGCCACCGTACCAGGAATACAAGAGACCCAGTACTTC.

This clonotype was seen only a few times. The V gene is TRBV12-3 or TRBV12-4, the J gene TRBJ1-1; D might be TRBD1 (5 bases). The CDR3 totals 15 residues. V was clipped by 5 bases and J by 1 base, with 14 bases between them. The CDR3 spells CASSRPTDRNTEAFF. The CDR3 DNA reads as TGTGCCAGCAGTCGACCCACCGACAGGAACACTGAAGCTTTCTTT.

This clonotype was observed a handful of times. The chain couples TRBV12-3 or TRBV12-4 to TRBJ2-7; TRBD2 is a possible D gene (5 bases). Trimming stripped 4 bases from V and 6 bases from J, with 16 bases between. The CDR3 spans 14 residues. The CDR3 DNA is TGTGCCAGCAGTTCGGGGTTTGGTACCGTCGAGCAGTACTTC. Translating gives CASSSGFGTVEQYF.

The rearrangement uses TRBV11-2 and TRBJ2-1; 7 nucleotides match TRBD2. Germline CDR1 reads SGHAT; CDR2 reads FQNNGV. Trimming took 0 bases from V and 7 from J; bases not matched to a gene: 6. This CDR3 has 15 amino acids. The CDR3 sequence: CASSLEIAGGNEQFF. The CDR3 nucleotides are TGTGCCAGCAGCTTAGAGATAGCGGGTGGGAATGAGCAGTTCTTC. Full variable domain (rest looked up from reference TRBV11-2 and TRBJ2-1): EAGVAQSPRYKIIEKRQSVAFWCNPISGHATLYWYQQILGQGPKLLIQFQNNGVVDDSQLPKDRFSAERLKGVDSTLKIQPAKLEDSAVYLCASSLEIAGGNEQFFGPGTRLTVL.

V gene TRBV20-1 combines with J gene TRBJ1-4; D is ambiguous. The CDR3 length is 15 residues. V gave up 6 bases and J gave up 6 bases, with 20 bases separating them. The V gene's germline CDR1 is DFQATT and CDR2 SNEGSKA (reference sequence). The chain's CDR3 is CSAYSPENIDEKLFF. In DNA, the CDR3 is TGCAGTGCCTATTCGCCAGAGAATATAGATGAAAAACTGTTTTTT.

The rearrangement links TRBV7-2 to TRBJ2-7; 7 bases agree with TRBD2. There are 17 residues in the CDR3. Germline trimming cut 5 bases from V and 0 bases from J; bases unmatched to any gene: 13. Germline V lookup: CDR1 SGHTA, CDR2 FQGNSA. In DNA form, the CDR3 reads TGTGCCAGCAGCATAGTATACCTCGGGGGGAGCTCCTACGAGCAGTACTTC. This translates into CASSIVYLGGSSYEQYF.

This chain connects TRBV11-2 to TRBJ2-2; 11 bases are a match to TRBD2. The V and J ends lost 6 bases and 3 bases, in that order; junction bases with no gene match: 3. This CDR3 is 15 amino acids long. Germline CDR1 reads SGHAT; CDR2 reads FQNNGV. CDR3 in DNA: TGTGCCAGCAGACTGGGACTAGCGGACACCGGGGAGCTGTTTTTT. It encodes CASRLGLADTGELFF.